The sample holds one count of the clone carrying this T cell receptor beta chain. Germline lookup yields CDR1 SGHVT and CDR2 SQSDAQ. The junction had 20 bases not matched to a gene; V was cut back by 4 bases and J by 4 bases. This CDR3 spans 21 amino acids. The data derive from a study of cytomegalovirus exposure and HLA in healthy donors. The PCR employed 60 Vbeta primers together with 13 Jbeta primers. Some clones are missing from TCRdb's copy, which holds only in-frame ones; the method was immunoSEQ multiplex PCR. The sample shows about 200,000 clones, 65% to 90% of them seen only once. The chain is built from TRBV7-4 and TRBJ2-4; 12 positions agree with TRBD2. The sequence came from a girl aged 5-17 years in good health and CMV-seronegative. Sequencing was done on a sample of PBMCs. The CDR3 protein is CASSSYQKGATSGGTKNIQYF. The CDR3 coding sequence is TGTGCCAGCAGCTCCTACCAAAAGGGGGCAACTAGCGGGGGGACTAAAAACATTCAGTACTTC.